This entry describes one T cell receptor (beta chain). Its antigen is as yet unknown. The sample originates from a study of post-analysis software for immune sequencing data. V dropped 3 bases and J dropped 5 bases, with 10 bases sitting between them. The CDR3 consists of 13 residues. CDR1 is SEHNR, CDR2 FQNEAQ, per germline (reference sequence). The TCR beta cDNA libraries carried unique molecular identifiers. MiXCR, run by TCRdb on the PCR reads, gives a single entry per CDR3 protein. The repertoire has about 770,000 distinct CDR3 sequences, 40% to 55% of them found once; the top ten carry approximately 5%. General study findings and limits: Patients carried roughly five TRBV segments more frequently than controls did, and TRBV5-6, TRBV5-1 and TRBV20-1 were among them. Diversity measured as normalized Chao1 was significantly lower in multiple sclerosis patients than in controls.

What was sequenced was blood. The genes are TRBV7-9 and TRBJ1-2; D is ambiguous. This TCR derives from a girl between 10 and 17 years old with multiple sclerosis. DNA of the CDR3: TGTGCCAGCAGCTTCGAGGGCCCTTATGGCTACACCTTC. It translates to CASSFEGPYGYTF.